This TCR beta chain was sequenced in a study of T cell changes during pregnancy in multiple sclerosis. Trimming shortened V by 3 bases and J by 4 bases, and 18 bases separated the two germline ends. Looked up from germline, CDR1 is KGHSH and CDR2 is LQKENI. The CDR3 has 16 amino acids. Sequencing was performed with immunoSEQ multiplex PCR; in TCRdb, only in-frame clones are kept and a portion is missing. The sample holds roughly 18,000 clones, around 89% seen once. The specimen comprised CD4+ T cells from peripheral blood mononuclear cells, sampled in the first trimester of pregnancy. The chain has TRBV18 and TRBJ2-5; TRBD2 might be the D (7 bases). The source of this sequence is a female donor in good health, enrolled as a control in a pregnancy study. Here the CDR3 reads CASSPAGLGGGETQYF. The DNA of the CDR3 is TGTGCCAGCTCACCCGCTGGACTAGGGGGAGGAGAGACCCAGTACTTC.